A few counts support the clone carrying this T cell receptor beta chain. Antigen unknown. These data are taken from a study of human T cells and chemical hapten exposure. Points from the study as a whole: High-frequency TCRs, those above 1 in 1000, stayed the same after DPC sensitization. There were significantly more large CDR3 similarity clusters among expanded TCRs than among controls.

Time point defined: patch test 2, 6 weeks after DPC sensitization. Treatment in this sample: therapeutic diphenylcyclopropenone sensitization with weekly scalp DPC. TCRdb reprocessed the RACE reads via MiXCR and lists one record per CDR3 protein. This sample carries 350,000 to 400,000 distinct CDR3 sequences, over 6% of them seen once, and the ten largest clones take around 5.6%. The CDR3 consists of 15 residues. The chain carries TRBV21-1 and TRBJ1-5; the D call TRBD1 from the table was never checked on the DNA. TRBV21-1 has pseudogene status. Sequences were derived from whole blood, sampled in connection with sensitization to the hapten diphenylcyclopropenone (DPC). The TCR comes from a woman between 18 and 29 years old with alopecia areata. Some clones in this sample may be carry-over from other donors' samples. The CDR3 loop is CASSNAPSGEQPQHF. CDR3 sequence (DNA): TGTGCCAGCAGCAATGCCCCGTCGGGTGAACAGCCCCAGCATTTT.